This is a list of T cell receptor beta chains from one sample in a study of siplizumab effects on memory and regulatory T cells. No antigens are known for them. The repertoire was sequenced with immunoSEQ multiplex PCR; TCRdb's copy has only in-frame clones and lacks some. This table has 15,000 to 20,000 clones, roughly 40% appearing once. Material for sequencing was CFSE-low (dividing) CD4+ T cells sorted from an allogeneic mixed lymphocyte reaction. These receptors came from a human donor in good health; the cells came from an allogeneic mixed lymphocyte reaction. Some clones in this sample may be carry-over from other donors' samples. Both conserved end residues are part of each CDR3. D genes are given only for firm matches. Clone size appears in some rows only: once, few, many, or a class for an expanded clone.

abundance	j_gene	d_gene	v_gene	CDR3aa	CDR3nt
.	TRBJ1-1	.	TRBV6-1	CASTERRVNTEAFF	TGTGCCAGCACCGAGCGGCGGGTGAACACTGAAGCTTTCTTT
many	TRBJ2-1	.	TRBV7-9	CASSLIGLLYNEQFF	TGTGCCAGCAGCTTAATTGGACTGCTGTACAATGAGCAGTTCTTC
.	TRBJ2-7	.	TRBV5-5	CASSRMTVDIGEQYF	TGTGCCAGCAGCCGGATGACAGTTGATATCGGCGAGCAGTACTTC
.	TRBJ1-1	.	TRBV11-2	CASTQGAVNTEAFF	TGTGCCAGCACCCAAGGGGCGGTGAACACTGAAGCTTTCTTT
.	TRBJ1-3	.	TRBV6-6	CASSWQGSGNTIYF	TGTGCCAGCAGCTGGCAGGGCTCTGGAAACACCATATATTTT
.	TRBJ2-5	.	TRBV5-8	CASSFPGTQETQYF	TGTGCCAGCAGCTTTCCAGGGACCCAAGAGACCCAGTACTTC
.	TRBJ2-5	.	TRBV5-4	CASSFPSREQYF	TGTGCCAGCAGCTTTCCCTCACGGGAGCAGTACTTC
.	TRBJ2-2	.	TRBV2	CASSVEGLSTGELFF	TGTGCCAGCAGTGTGGAGGGGTTATCCACCGGGGAGCTGTTTTTT
.	TRBJ1-5	.	TRBV10-3	CAISREGNQPQHF	TGTGCCATCTCCAGGGAAGGGAATCAGCCCCAGCATTTT
.	TRBJ2-6	TRBD1	TRBV28	CASSLWGTGISGANVLTF	TGTGCCAGCAGTTTATGGGGGACAGGCATATCTGGGGCCAACGTCCTGACTTTC
.	TRBJ2-3	TRBD2	TRBV6-5	CASSLTGGSTDTQYF	TGTGCCAGCAGTCTAACCGGGGGGAGCACAGATACGCAGTATTTT
medium-sized	TRBJ1-2	.	TRBV2	CASSSRAYGYTF	TGTGCCAGCAGCAGTAGGGCCTATGGCTACACCTTC
few	TRBJ2-5	.	TRBV5-1	CASSLAAFGLAGQGKEKGREAQYF	TGCGCCAGCAGCTTGGCCGCGTTCGGGCTAGCGGGACAGGGGAAAGAAAAAGGAAGAGAGGCCCAGTACTTC
.	TRBJ1-1	.	TRBV7-6	CASSTRQGPNTEAFF	TGTGCCAGCAGCACCCGCCAGGGGCCGAACACTGAAGCTTTCTTT
.	TRBJ2-5	.	TRBV5-1	CASSFRPTGIQETQYF	TGCGCCAGCAGCTTCCGACCTACAGGGATTCAAGAGACCCAGTACTTC
.	TRBJ1-2	TRBD1	TRBV5-4	CASSRDRAWGYTF	TGTGCCAGCAGCCGCGACAGGGCCTGGGGCTACACCTTC
medium-sized	TRBJ1-2	.	TRBV25-1	CASSWGYGYTF	TGTGCCAGCAGTTGGGGCTATGGCTACACCTTC
.	TRBJ2-3	.	TRBV29-1	CSVVRVGDTQYF	TGCAGCGTTGTGCGGGTTGGAGATACGCAGTATTTT
few	TRBJ1-5	TRBD1	TRBV30	CAWSRDRASVSNQPQHF	TGTGCCTGGAGTCGTGACAGGGCGAGCGTGAGCAATCAGCCCCAGCATTTT
medium-sized	TRBJ2-1	TRBD2	TRBV29-1	CSVLYGTSGHLAFF	TGCAGCGTCCTCTACGGGACTAGCGGACATCTTGCGTTCTTC
.	TRBJ2-3	TRBD2	TRBV6-5	CASSYSGTSAADTQYF	TGTGCCAGCAGTTATTCCGGGACTAGCGCCGCAGATACGCAGTATTTT
.	TRBJ2-1	TRBD1	TRBV19	CASSPPGQAWPVQFF	TGTGCCAGTAGTCCACCGGGACAGGCCTGGCCGGTGCAGTTCTTC
few	TRBJ2-2	TRBD2	TRBV7-6	CASSSYSGGAPMNTGELFF	TGTGCCAGCAGCTCTTATAGCGGGGGGGCCCCGATGAACACCGGGGAGCTGTTTTTT
.	TRBJ2-6	.	TRBV19	CASSPGWGKSSGANVLTF	TGTGCCAGTAGCCCCGGGTGGGGGAAGAGCTCTGGGGCCAACGTCCTGACTTTC
few	TRBJ2-7	TRBD1	TRBV6-5	CASSDWDRIYEQYF	TGTGCCAGCAGTGACTGGGACAGAATCTACGAGCAGTACTTC
.	TRBJ2-7	.	TRBV27	CASSLLGLTGEQYF	TGTGCCAGCAGTTTATTGGGGCTTACGGGCGAGCAGTACTTC
.	TRBJ2-6	.	TRBV7-9	CASSPGIGPGANVLTF	TGTGCCAGCAGCCCCGGCATAGGGCCCGGGGCCAACGTCCTGACTTTC
few	TRBJ2-3	.	TRBV19	CASSIHTDTQYF	TGTGCCAGTAGTATTCACACAGATACGCAGTATTTT
.	TRBJ2-7	TRBD2	TRBV29-1	CSVRRAAGGAYEQYF	TGCAGCGTCCGGAGGGCTGCGGGGGGGGCCTACGAGCAGTACTTC
.	TRBJ1-6	.	TRBV6-1	CASSVYMSSYNSPLHF	TGTGCCAGCAGTGTATACATGAGCTCCTATAATTCACCCCTCCACTTT
.	TRBJ1-6	TRBD1	TRBV6-1	CASRAPPGGPLHF	TGTGCCAGCAGAGCTCCTCCAGGGGGACCCCTCCACTTT
.	TRBJ1-1	.	TRBV30	CAWAYGLNTEAFF	TGTGCCTGGGCCTACGGATTGAACACTGAAGCTTTCTTT